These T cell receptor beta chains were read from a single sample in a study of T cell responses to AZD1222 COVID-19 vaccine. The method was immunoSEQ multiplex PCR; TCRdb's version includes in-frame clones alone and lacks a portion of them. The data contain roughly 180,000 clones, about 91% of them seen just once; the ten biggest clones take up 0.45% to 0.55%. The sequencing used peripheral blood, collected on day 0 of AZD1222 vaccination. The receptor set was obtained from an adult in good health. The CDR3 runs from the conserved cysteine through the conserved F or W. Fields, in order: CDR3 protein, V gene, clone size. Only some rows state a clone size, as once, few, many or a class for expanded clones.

CASSYGQGLGSPLHF	TRBV28	.
CASGQGDSYGYTF	TRBV9	.
CASSLIGSSGRRYNEQFF	TRBV5-1	.
CASTRGRNQPQHF	TRBV6-5	.
CASSKGGVGTDTQYF	TRBV7-2	.
CASSPSASEKLFF	TRBV28	.
CATSDFDLPYEQYF	TRBV24-1	.
CASSRPGTGNYGYTF	TRBV4-2	.
CASSLLGARETQYF	TRBV27	.
CASSIATGNTEAFF	TRBV7-2	.
CASSPGQVISPLHF	TRBV18	.
CATSRPPGGSGNTIYF	TRBV15	.
CASRQHGGHQETQYF	TRBV5-1	.
CAWSLPAGTSGNTIYF	TRBV30	.
CASGDRGNTEAFF	TRBV9	.
CASSNPGVREQYF	TRBV5-4	.
CASSLHKPGPLDEQYF	TRBV7-9	.
CASSPTGGPNEKLFF	TRBV28	.
CASSLGPGAFF	TRBV7-2	.
CASSIDRGAQTQYF	TRBV19	.
CASSPQTSGKDNEQFF	TRBV5-1	once
CASSTRTGQGSNQPQHF	TRBV2	few
CASSLGVTSGYQETQYF	TRBV5-1	.
CASSSEREGRSDTGELFF	TRBV5-4	.
CASSLSRGQYEQYF	TRBV7-8	.
CASKAPGQNEKLFF	TRBV19	.
CASSLDGNTIYF	TRBV9	.
CASSLTQGGNQPQHF	TRBV7-9	.
CATLHQGNTEAFF	TRBV19	.
CASSLAGNSGGLPSYNEQFF	TRBV7-2	.
CASSEGPKGYSPLHF	TRBV6-1	.
CAWSVQGGSPLHF	TRBV30	.
CASSLERVWGNTIYF	TRBV7-8	.
CASSQTGTGNTGELFF	TRBV3-1/TRBV3-2	.
CASSPRLAEGTGELFF	TRBV19	.
CASSLADGAIYGYTF	TRBV7-9	once
CASSRPRDRSPGELFF	TRBV27	.
CASSWTGGGLTDTQYF	TRBV11-1	.
CASSGPQAGGRETQYF	TRBV5-1	.
CASSARRQAYYNEQFF	TRBV6-4	.
CASRPGGSGRNTGELFF	TRBV7-3	.